This is a list of T cell receptor beta chains from one sample in a study of cytomegalovirus exposure and HLA in healthy donors. Profiling relied on immunoSEQ multiplex PCR, and the TCRdb table lists in-frame clones only, not all of them. The data hold 150,000 to 200,000 clones, with roughly 90% observed a single time. The sample comprised PBMCs. These receptor sequences come from a woman aged 18-29 years in good health and CMV-seropositive. The CDR3 runs from the conserved cysteine through the conserved F or W.

v_call	j_call	cdr3_aa
TRBV4-1	TRBJ2-7	CASSQDRAGGSRGYEQYF
TRBV19	TRBJ2-7	CASAGTGGGEQYF
TRBV27	TRBJ2-7	CASSLRGPPNDEQYF
TRBV29-1	TRBJ1-3	CSVDRIQGNTIYF
TRBV29-1	TRBJ1-5	CSVVWENQPQHF
TRBV2	TRBJ1-2	CASSQGQGVYYGYTF
TRBV7-7	TRBJ2-2	CASSMDRAGELFF
TRBV6-5	TRBJ2-7	CASSYYSGRSYEQYF
TRBV27	TRBJ2-7	CASSARATIDYEQYF
TRBV27	TRBJ1-2	CASSLTGHYGYTF
TRBV4-1	TRBJ2-7	CASSQTSGRAYEQYF
TRBV18	TRBJ2-5	CASSPGTGRETQYF
TRBV11-3	TRBJ2-7	CASSLSSGSSYEQYF
TRBV19	TRBJ1-2	CASKLRDSIYGYTF
TRBV5-1	TRBJ2-1	CASNLADNEQFF
TRBV29-1	TRBJ2-1	CSVDSSEYNEQFF
TRBV6-1	TRBJ2-7	CASSEVGQAYEQYF
TRBV28	TRBJ2-7	CASSLHLNRGGSYEQYF
TRBV18	TRBJ1-1	CASSPAGNTEAFF
TRBV4-2	TRBJ2-7	CASSQDSGSGSYEQYF
TRBV11-3	TRBJ2-1	CASSSGLAGGGYNEQFF
TRBV5-6	TRBJ2-6	CASSPGDSGANVLTF
TRBV5-4	TRBJ1-3	CASSPDLGRGNTIYF
TRBV5-4	TRBJ2-2	CASSQGQSNTGELFF
TRBV5-8	TRBJ1-3	CASSLGGTRGFSGNTIYF
TRBV19	TRBJ1-2	CASSMTMDSYGYTF
TRBV29-1	TRBJ1-5	CSVPGQGNQPQHF
TRBV4-2	TRBJ2-2	CASSQDLTSENTGELFF
TRBV1	TRBJ1-1	CTSSQTPDWANTEAFF
TRBV6-5	TRBJ2-5	CASSLGLAAIETQYF
TRBV4-2	TRBJ2-5	CASSPRTSVGETQYF
TRBV6-5	TRBJ2-1	CASSLGRVAYNEQFF
TRBV9	TRBJ2-1	CASSVLANEQFF
TRBV18	TRBJ2-7	CASSASSYEQYF
TRBV27	TRBJ1-1	CASSFQGAMGLNTEAFF
TRBV30	TRBJ2-5	CASLPDTQETQYF
TRBV6-5	TRBJ2-1	CASSAHSGDYNEQFF
TRBV4-3	TRBJ1-2	CASSRQGLYGYTF
TRBV29-1	TRBJ1-2	CSVLGFRDRVDGYTF
TRBV13	TRBJ1-2	CASSLGRGGGYTF
TRBV28	TRBJ1-2	CASSSRLSNGYTF
TRBV7-9	TRBJ2-1	CASSSFSGAYNEQFF